A selection of T cell receptor beta chains follows, all from one sample in a study of blood T cell repertoires in COVID-19. TCRdb's copy holds only in-frame clones and misses some; the assay was immunoSEQ multiplex PCR. The sample holds about 280,000 clones, more than 85% seen once. Sequencing used peripheral blood. The receptors shown here come from a man between 40 and 49 years old with acute or convalescent COVID-19. Each CDR3 is given with its conserved first and last residue. Each record gives: V gene, clone size, D gene, J gene, CDR3 DNA, CDR3 protein. The D gene is left open where the match is weak. The size entry is marked missing in some rows and otherwise reads once, few, many or a size class.

V: TRBV19; size: NA; D: NA; J: TRBJ2-3; DNA: TGTGCCAGTAGTATACGGGAGTCTGGCACAGATACGCAGTATTTT; CDR3: CASSIRESGTDTQYF
V: TRBV20-1; size: NA; D: NA; J: TRBJ1-2; DNA: TGCAGTGCCAGTTTGAGTGGCTACACCTTC; CDR3: CSASLSGYTF
V: TRBV10-2; size: once; D: NA; J: TRBJ1-4; DNA: TGCGCCAGCACAGGCCGACATATGGCTAATGAAAAACTGTTTTTT; CDR3: CASTGRHMANEKLFF
V: TRBV13; size: NA; D: NA; J: TRBJ2-3; DNA: TGTGCCAGCAGCCGACAGGGCACAGATACGCAGTATTTT; CDR3: CASSRQGTDTQYF
V: TRBV19; size: NA; D: TRBD1; J: TRBJ1-5; DNA: TGTGCCAGTAGTACGTTGACAGGGGCACTTAGCAATCAGCCCCAGCATTTT; CDR3: CASSTLTGALSNQPQHF
V: TRBV30; size: NA; D: NA; J: TRBJ2-1; DNA: TGTGCCTGGAGTGTAATCCGGGGAGGTGAGCAGTTCTTC; CDR3: CAWSVIRGGEQFF
V: TRBV5-1; size: NA; D: NA; J: TRBJ2-1; DNA: TGCGCCAGCAGCCCGTTGGCTAAGGGGGACAATGAGCAGTTCTTC; CDR3: CASSPLAKGDNEQFF
V: TRBV5-1; size: NA; D: NA; J: TRBJ1-1; DNA: TGCGCCAGCAGCTTGGCGTTAGGGCAGGGAGGGACTGAAGCTTTCTTT; CDR3: CASSLALGQGGTEAFF
V: TRBV10-2; size: NA; D: TRBD1; J: TRBJ1-1; DNA: TGCGCCAGCAGTGAGTCCGGACAGGGTGTTACTGAAGCTTTCTTT; CDR3: CASSESGQGVTEAFF
V: TRBV2; size: NA; D: NA; J: TRBJ1-1; DNA: TGTGCCAGCAGTGAGATGGGCAGGGGGAACACTGAAGCTTTCTTT; CDR3: CASSEMGRGNTEAFF
V: TRBV6-5; size: once; D: TRBD1; J: TRBJ2-7; DNA: TGTGCCAGCAGTCTCAAGACAGGGGGTAAGAACGAGCAGTACTTC; CDR3: CASSLKTGGKNEQYF
V: TRBV6-5; size: NA; D: NA; J: TRBJ2-1; DNA: TGTGCGTCCAGGGGTAACTCCTACAATGAGCAGTTCTTC; CDR3: CASRGNSYNEQFF
V: TRBV5-6; size: NA; D: NA; J: TRBJ1-2; DNA: TGTGCCAGCAGCTCGGGACACAGGCTCATCTATGGCTACACCTTC; CDR3: CASSSGHRLIYGYTF
V: TRBV7-2; size: NA; D: NA; J: TRBJ1-6; DNA: TGTGCCAGCAGCTACAGGGAAGTTAATTCACCCCTCCACTTT; CDR3: CASSYREVNSPLHF
V: TRBV5-1; size: few; D: NA; J: TRBJ2-7; DNA: TGCGCCAGCAGCTTCCAGGGGTCCTACGAGCAGTACTTC; CDR3: CASSFQGSYEQYF
V: TRBV5-5; size: once; D: NA; J: TRBJ1-3; DNA: TGTGCCAGCAGCTTATGGGGCCCTGGAAACACCATATATTTT; CDR3: CASSLWGPGNTIYF
V: TRBV2; size: NA; D: TRBD1; J: TRBJ1-4; DNA: TGTGCCAGCAGTTTTTGGGGACAGGGGGCTTGGGAAAAACTGTTTTTT; CDR3: CASSFWGQGAWEKLFF
V: TRBV5-1; size: few; D: NA; J: TRBJ1-4; DNA: TGCGCCAGCAGTTGGTCGGAGGGAGAACTGTTTTTT; CDR3: CASSWSEGELFF
V: TRBV5-3; size: NA; D: NA; J: TRBJ1-2; DNA: TGTGCCAGGGACAGACCCTATGGCTACACCTTC; CDR3: CARDRPYGYTF
V: TRBV9; size: NA; D: NA; J: TRBJ1-4; DNA: TGTGCCAGCGCTGACAGTAGTAATGAAAAACTGTTTTTT; CDR3: CASADSSNEKLFF
V: TRBV2; size: NA; D: NA; J: TRBJ1-1; DNA: TGTGCCAGCAAGGAGGGACGGCTGAACACTGAAGCTTTCTTT; CDR3: CASKEGRLNTEAFF
V: TRBV7-8; size: once; D: TRBD1; J: TRBJ2-7; DNA: TGTGCCAGCAGCTTAGGGGGGACAGGGCGGGAGCAGTACTTC; CDR3: CASSLGGTGREQYF
V: TRBV14; size: NA; D: NA; J: TRBJ1-2; DNA: TGTGCCAGCAGCCAAAGGGGGAGAGACGGCTACACCTTC; CDR3: CASSQRGRDGYTF
V: TRBV5-4; size: NA; D: TRBD2; J: TRBJ2-2; DNA: TGTGCCAGCAGACCGGGACTAGCGGGGGGAGCGAACACCGGGGAGCTGTTTTTT; CDR3: CASRPGLAGGANTGELFF
V: TRBV7-2; size: NA; D: TRBD1; J: TRBJ1-2; DNA: TGTGCCAGCAGCTTAGAATCGGGACAGGGGAGCTACACCTTC; CDR3: CASSLESGQGSYTF
V: TRBV16; size: NA; D: NA; J: TRBJ1-5; DNA: TGTGCCAGCAGCCAATTGCTCCAGGGGCTACAGCCCCAGCATTTT; CDR3: CASSQLLQGLQPQHF
V: TRBV4-2; size: NA; D: NA; J: TRBJ1-2; DNA: TGTGCCAGCAGTCGCCCGGGCTCGGGGATTCAAGGCTACACCTTC; CDR3: CASSRPGSGIQGYTF
V: TRBV2; size: NA; D: TRBD1; J: TRBJ1-1; DNA: TGTGCCAGCATCGAAACAGGGGGCCGGACTGAAGCTTTCTTT; CDR3: CASIETGGRTEAFF
V: TRBV6-4; size: NA; D: NA; J: TRBJ1-1; DNA: TGTGCCAGCAGCAGAGATAGGGGGAACACTGAAGCTTTCTTT; CDR3: CASSRDRGNTEAFF
V: TRBV2; size: NA; D: NA; J: TRBJ1-1; DNA: TGTGCCAGCGAGATCACTGAAGCTTTCTTT; CDR3: CASEITEAFF
V: TRBV6-6; size: NA; D: NA; J: TRBJ2-1; DNA: TGTGCCAGCAGACAATACAATGAGCAGTTCTTC; CDR3: CASRQYNEQFF
V: TRBV5-1; size: NA; D: NA; J: TRBJ1-2; DNA: TGCGCCAGCAGCTATCAATTCGGGGATTACGGCTACACCTTC; CDR3: CASSYQFGDYGYTF
V: TRBV24-1; size: NA; D: NA; J: TRBJ1-1; DNA: TGTGCCACCAGTGATTTCACGGGTGAAGCTTTCTTT; CDR3: CATSDFTGEAFF
V: TRBV5-1; size: NA; D: TRBD1; J: TRBJ2-7; DNA: TGCGCCAGCAGCCAGCAGGGACAGGGCCTCCACGAGCAGTACTTC; CDR3: CASSQQGQGLHEQYF
V: TRBV6-5; size: NA; D: NA; J: TRBJ1-1; DNA: TGTGCCAGCACCTTTAGGCGGGGCACTGAAGCTTTCTTT; CDR3: CASTFRRGTEAFF
V: TRBV5-1; size: NA; D: NA; J: TRBJ2-7; DNA: TGCGCCAGCAGCTTGGAACTGTCGAGCTCCTACGAGCAGTACTTC; CDR3: CASSLELSSSYEQYF
V: TRBV2; size: NA; D: TRBD1; J: TRBJ2-6; DNA: TGTGCCAGCAGAGGACAGGGGGCGGATGGGGCCAACGTCCTGACTTTC; CDR3: CASRGQGADGANVLTF
V: TRBV5-1; size: NA; D: NA; J: TRBJ1-1; DNA: TGCGCCAGCAGCCCTTTCGGGGGGGAGGGCACTGAAGCTTTCTTT; CDR3: CASSPFGGEGTEAFF
V: TRBV11-3; size: NA; D: TRBD1; J: TRBJ2-1; DNA: TGTGCCAGCAGCCTAAGACAGGGAGTCCATGAGCAGTTCTTC; CDR3: CASSLRQGVHEQFF
V: TRBV14; size: NA; D: NA; J: TRBJ2-7; DNA: TGTGCCAGCAGCCAAGATTTGAGATCCTACGAGCAGTACTTC; CDR3: CASSQDLRSYEQYF
V: TRBV7-3; size: NA; D: TRBD1; J: TRBJ1-6; DNA: TGTGCCAGCAGCTTAGTGACAGGGGGATCACCCCTCCACTTT; CDR3: CASSLVTGGSPLHF
V: TRBV6-4; size: NA; D: TRBD1; J: TRBJ1-6; DNA: TGTGCCAGCAGCCTCAGGGGGAATTCACCCCTCCACTTT; CDR3: CASSLRGNSPLHF
V: TRBV12-5; size: NA; D: TRBD2; J: TRBJ2-1; DNA: TGTGCTAGTGGTCCGGGGGGGAATGAGCAGTTCTTC; CDR3: CASGPGGNEQFF
V: TRBV30; size: NA; D: NA; J: TRBJ2-3; DNA: TGTGCCTGGAGTGTACCCCACCCAACTTGGGCTAGCACAGATACGCAGTATTTT; CDR3: CAWSVPHPTWASTDTQYF
V: TRBV18; size: NA; D: NA; J: TRBJ2-7; DNA: TGTGCCAGCTCACCGGAGATCAGGGACTACGAGCAGTACTTC; CDR3: CASSPEIRDYEQYF
V: TRBV2; size: few; D: NA; J: TRBJ1-5; DNA: TGTGCCAGCAGTGAAGCGCCGGGGGGAATTAATCAGCCCCAGCATTTT; CDR3: CASSEAPGGINQPQHF
V: TRBV10-1; size: NA; D: NA; J: TRBJ2-7; DNA: TGCGCCAGCAGTGAGTCGTTAGACACCTACGAGCAGTACTTC; CDR3: CASSESLDTYEQYF
V: TRBV10-2; size: NA; D: NA; J: TRBJ2-3; DNA: TGCGCCAGCAATTCAGGGGCCCGCACAGATACGCAGTATTTT; CDR3: CASNSGARTDTQYF
V: TRBV11-2; size: few; D: NA; J: TRBJ1-1; DNA: TGTGCCAGCAGCTTAGTTGCGGCTTTCTTT; CDR3: CASSLVAAFF
V: TRBV3-1/TRBV3-2; size: NA; D: NA; J: TRBJ1-4; DNA: TGTGCCAGCAGCCAAGCGGGGGGAGGGGAAAAACTGTTTTTT; CDR3: CASSQAGGGEKLFF
V: TRBV2; size: NA; D: NA; J: TRBJ2-2; DNA: TGTGCCAGCAGTACCGGGACAACGAACACCGGGGAGCTGTTTTTT; CDR3: CASSTGTTNTGELFF
V: TRBV3-1/TRBV3-2; size: NA; D: NA; J: TRBJ2-1; DNA: TGTGCCAGCAGCCTGCTTTCTTCAGGGTGGGGCTACAATGAGCAGTTCTTC; CDR3: CASSLLSSGWGYNEQFF
V: TRBV24-1; size: NA; D: NA; J: TRBJ1-2; DNA: TGTGCCACCAGTGATAATACGAGGTCCAGCGGCTACACCTTC; CDR3: CATSDNTRSSGYTF